This T cell receptor (beta chain) was profiled in a study of T cells in Graves' hyperthyroidism and ophthalmopathy. Study results and caveats: Blood also carried most thyroid clonotypes expanded above 0.001. Ophthalmopathy and stable hyperthyroidism were told apart by a 13 V-J model.

In this sample, this clonotype turned up many times. Its antigen is not identified. Researchers amplified the TCR beta CDR3 regions from RNA transcripts. In the first-round RT-PCR of the TCR CDR3, the HTBI primer set was used. TCRdb used MiXCR to reprocess the multiplex PCR reads, holding one entry per CDR3 protein. The data show about half a million distinct CDR3 sequences, with approximately 25% seen just once and 11% held by the top ten. Uncontrolled infection, other autoimmune disease, pregnancy or lactation excluded patients. Orbital computed tomography and thyroid ultrasound, together with serum TRAb and thyroxine and clinical symptoms, were used for diagnoses. The CDR3 has 14 residues. J gave up 4 bases and V 3 bases, and 1 base lay outside the gene matches. Germline V gives CDR1 KGHDR, CDR2 SFDVKD.

The chain carries TRBV24-1 and TRBJ1-5; the match to TRBD1 covers 8 bases. The material sequenced was blood. The sequence was collected from a woman aged 25-40 years with Graves' ophthalmopathy. This chain's CDR3 is CATSDTGGNQPQHF. The CDR3 nucleotides are TGTGCCACCAGTGATACAGGGGGGAATCAGCCCCAGCATTTT.